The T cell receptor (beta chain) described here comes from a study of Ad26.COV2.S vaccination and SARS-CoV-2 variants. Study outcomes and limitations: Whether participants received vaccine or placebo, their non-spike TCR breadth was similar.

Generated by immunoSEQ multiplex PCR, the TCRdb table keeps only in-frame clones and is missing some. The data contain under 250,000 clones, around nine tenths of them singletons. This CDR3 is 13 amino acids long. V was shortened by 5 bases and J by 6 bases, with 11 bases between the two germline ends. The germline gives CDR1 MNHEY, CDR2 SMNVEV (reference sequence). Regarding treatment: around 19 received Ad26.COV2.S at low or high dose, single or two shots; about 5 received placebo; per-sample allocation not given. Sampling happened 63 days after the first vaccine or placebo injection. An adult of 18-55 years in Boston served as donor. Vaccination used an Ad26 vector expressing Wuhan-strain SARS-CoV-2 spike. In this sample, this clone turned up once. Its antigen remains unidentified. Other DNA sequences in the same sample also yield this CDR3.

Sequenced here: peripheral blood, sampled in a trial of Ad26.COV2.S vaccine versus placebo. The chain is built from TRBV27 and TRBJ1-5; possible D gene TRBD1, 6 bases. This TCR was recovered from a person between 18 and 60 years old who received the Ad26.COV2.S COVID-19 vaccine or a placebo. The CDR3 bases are TGTGCCAGCAGTGAACAGGGTCGTCAGCCCCAGCATTTT. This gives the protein CASSEQGRQPQHF.